Shown below are 17 T cell receptor beta chains from a single sample sequenced in a study of OX40 agonist ivuxolimab in advanced cancers. The protocol was immunoSEQ multiplex PCR, while the TCRdb copy is restricted to in-frame clones and leaves out a portion. Here the sample spans around 41,000 clones, roughly 80% being singletons. The sample in question was CD4+ or CD8+ T cells sorted from blood, obtained in a trial of the OX40 agonist ivuxolimab. These receptors originate from an adult with an advanced solid tumor such as melanoma, head and neck, liver or kidney cancer.

The table lists this clone with a few counts. The genes are TRBV10-2 and TRBJ2-7; 10 nucleotides agree with TRBD2. CDR3 length: 15 residues. V lost 6 bases, J lost 6 bases, and 11 bases stayed unmatched. Germline CDR1 WSHSY, CDR2 SAAADI. For the CDR3, the DNA is TGCGCCAGCAGCCCAGGGTGGCTAGCGGGAGTCGAGCAGTACTTC. This gives the protein CASSPGWLAGVEQYF.

V is TRBV5-4 and J is TRBJ2-5; possibly TRBD1 for D (5 bases). The length of the CDR3 is 13 residues. The V gene lost 4 bases and the J gene lost 2 bases, with 9 bases spanning the gap. Germline V gene sequence: CDR1 SGHNT, CDR2 YYREEE (reference sequence). The CDR3 nucleotides read TGTGCCAGCAGCGCGGACATACAAGAGACCCAGTACTTC. Translated, it gives CASSADIQETQYF.

The chain employs TRBV19 and TRBJ2-6, with TRBD2 matching 7 bases. Losses at the gene ends were 2 bases for V and 2 bases for J; bases not matched to a gene: 9. The CDR3 contains 18 residues. Germline loops: CDR1 LNHDA, CDR2 SQIVND (reference sequence). CDR3 residues: CASSIRLAVRTGANVLTF. CDR3 nucleotides: TGTGCCAGTAGTATAAGACTAGCTGTAAGGACTGGGGCCAACGTCCTGACTTTC.

As concerns this clone: Other DNA sequences in the same sample also yield this CDR3. The rearrangement uses TRBV7-2 and TRBJ2-2; tentative D call: TRBD2 (6 bases). This CDR3 is 12 amino acids long. The germline CDR1 and CDR2 sequences are SGHTA and FQGNSA. V was pared by 4 bases and J by 8 bases, with 8 bases between. The CDR3 nucleotides read TGTGCCAGCAGCTCCGGGAGAGGGGAGCTGTTTTTT. Its translation: CASSSGRGELFF.

The chain links TRBV27 to TRBJ2-3; 9 nucleotides match TRBD2. V lost 1 base to trimming and J lost 6 bases; unmatched junction nucleotides: 17. CDR3 length: 19 amino acids. Looked up from germline, CDR1 is MNHEY and CDR2 is SMNVEV (reference sequence). CDR3 nucleotides: TGTGCCAGCAGTTTATATGGTCCCCTTAGCGGGAGAGCAAAGGATACGCAGTATTTT. Translated: CASSLYGPLSGRAKDTQYF.

The V gene is TRBV11-2, the J gene TRBJ1-1; a possible D gene is TRBD1 (5 bases). Looked up from germline, CDR1 is SGHAT and CDR2 is FQNNGV. Trimming stripped 5 bases from V and 0 bases from J, with 13 bases between. The CDR3 is made up of 15 amino acids. The DNA of the CDR3 is TGTGCCAGCAGCCAGAGGGTAGGGGTGAACACTGAAGCTTTCTTT. This translates into CASSQRVGVNTEAFF.

The V gene is TRBV28, the J gene TRBJ1-1; maybe TRBD1 (5 bases). There are 16 residues in the CDR3. V was trimmed by 5 bases and J by 0 bases, leaving 16 bases between them. From germline, CDR1 is MDHEN and CDR2 SYDVKM. The CDR3 reads CASSGAWGGVNTEAFF. The DNA of the CDR3 is TGTGCCAGCAGTGGGGCCTGGGGAGGAGTGAACACTGAAGCTTTCTTT.

The chain recombines TRBV7-2 with TRBJ2-7; TRBD2 might be the D (6 bases). The germline V and J ends were trimmed by 5 bases and 1 base, with 12 bases remaining between them. The CDR3 has 14 amino acids. CDR1 is SGHTA, CDR2 FQGNSA, per germline. The CDR3 loop is CASSPNGGSYEQYF. DNA of the CDR3: TGTGCCAGCAGCCCGAACGGGGGTTCCTACGAGCAGTACTTC.

This sequence joins TRBV10-3 and TRBJ2-7; perhaps TRBD2 as D (5 bases). V lost 11 bases to trimming and J lost 6 bases, with 20 bases between them. In germline, CDR1 is ENHRY, CDR2 SYGVKD. The CDR3 is 13 amino acids. CDR3 protein: CALSSGIQFEQYF. CDR3 coding DNA: TGTGCCTTATCTTCCGGGATCCAGTTCGAGCAGTACTTC.

V is TRBV11-2 and J is TRBJ1-2; D perhaps matches TRBD1 (6 bases). V was shortened by 1 base and J by 8 bases, with 17 bases between the two germline ends. This CDR3 contains 15 residues. Germline V gene lookup returns CDR1 SGHAT and CDR2 FQNNGV. CDR3 region: CASSLVGGPTRGYTF. CDR3 nucleotide sequence: TGTGCCAGCAGCTTAGTGGGGGGGCCAACGCGAGGCTACACCTTC.

V and J are TRBV11-3 and TRBJ1-1, with D unresolved. Germline V gene data show CDR1 as SGHNT and CDR2 as YENEEA. The CDR3 sequence is 15 residues long. The V end lost 1 base, the J end lost 0 bases, and 9 bases lay between the germline ends. The CDR3 DNA reads TGTGCCAGCAGCTTAGTTGAGGGATTGAACACTGAAGCTTTCTTT. This translates into CASSLVEGLNTEAFF.

The chain combines TRBV14 with TRBJ1-1; no clear D gene. V shed 3 bases and J shed 0 bases, with 5 bases lying between them. This CDR3 contains 13 residues. CDR1 is SGHDN, CDR2 FVKESK, per germline. The CDR3 coding sequence is TGTGCCAGCAGCCACGGGGTGAACACTGAAGCTTTCTTT. Its translation is CASSHGVNTEAFF.

V usage is TRBV25-1 and J usage is TRBJ2-7; D is unresolved. Germline-derived CDR1 and CDR2 are MGHDK and SYGVNS. V lost 1 base and J 0 bases, leaving 4 bases between the germline ends. This CDR3 contains 13 residues. The CDR3 DNA reads as TGTGCCAGCAGTGAATGGACCTCCTACGAGCAGTACTTC. It encodes CASSEWTSYEQYF.

The chain uses TRBV7-9 and TRBJ2-3; a weak D match, TRBD2 (6 bases). CDR3 size: 17 residues. Trimming stripped 6 bases from V and 6 bases from J, with 25 bases between. Germline-derived CDR1 and CDR2 are SEHNR and FQNEAQ (reference sequence). CDR3 sequence (DNA): TGTGCCAGCAGGCCCCCTCGGAGGGCCCTTGCCTTCGATACGCAGTATTTT. Protein product: CASRPPRRALAFDTQYF.

CDR3 in amino acids: CASSLAGEAISGNTIYF. CDR3 nucleotides: TGTGCCAGCAGCTTAGCGGGGGAGGCAATCTCTGGAAACACCATATATTTT. The V gene is TRBV11-3, the J gene TRBJ1-3; the D gene is possibly TRBD1 (5 bases). The length of the CDR3 is 17 residues. V was cut by 1 base and J by 0 bases, with 13 bases left in between. The germline V gene has CDR1 SGHNT and CDR2 YENEEA.

The rearrangement uses TRBV11-3 and TRBJ2-7; tentative D call: TRBD1 (6 bases). The V gene's germline CDR1 is SGHNT and CDR2 YENEEA. This CDR3 is built from 14 residues. Trimming left V 1 base short and J 12 bases short, with 19 bases between. The CDR3 DNA sequence: TGTGCCAGCAGCTTAGGACAGGCAACGCCTAGGCGGTACTTC. It codes for CASSLGQATPRRYF.

The sample holds one count of this clone. This chain uses TRBV27 with TRBJ2-2, with 9 bases that match TRBD1. V trimming: 6 bases; J trimming: 6 bases; junction bases outside the gene matches: 5. The CDR3 sequence is 14 residues long. The germline CDR1 and CDR2 sequences are MNHEY and SMNVEV (reference sequence). The DNA of the CDR3 is TGTGCCAGCAGCGACAGGGGGTGGGCCGGGGAGCTGTTTTTT. This translates into CASSDRGWAGELFF.